This T cell receptor (beta chain) emerged from a study of T cells in Graves' hyperthyroidism and ophthalmopathy (dated 2019 in TCRdb). Regarding the study in general: Peripheral blood was sampled at the time of initial diagnosis, prior to any treatment. To identify distinguishing TCR V-J signatures, a discovery cohort of about 100 patients was used, comprising 43 with Graves' ophthalmopathy and 57 with stable Graves' hyperthyroidism. Whether ophthalmopathy could be predicted prospectively was tested in an independent validation cohort made up of 18 to 20 hyperthyroidism patients plus 17 patients who later progressed to ophthalmopathy. The 75 to 100 discovery patients were randomly divided into training and test sets at a 7:3 ratio. The study also compared thyroid tissue and blood T-cell repertoires from 5 to 7 Graves' hyperthyroidism patients. After sampling, hyperthyroidism patients received methimazole starting at 30 mg daily, and ophthalmopathy patients received high-dose intravenous methylprednisolone. The paper reports TCR Vbeta CDR3 sequencing of approximately 140 peripheral blood samples: around 41 ophthalmopathy, approximately 74 hyperthyroidism and approximately 17 progressor patients. Overall study results and their limits: A model built on a 13 V-J signature distinguished ophthalmopathy from stable hyperthyroidism, reaching 87.88% sensitivity and approximately 81% specificity in cross-validation and 80%/75% in testing. No statistical method was used to fix the sample size in advance, and group allocation was not hidden from the investigators. In validation, progression to ophthalmopathy was predicted by the model with around 71% sensitivity and just over 72% specificity, a median of 6.5 months before onset. Most expanded thyroid clonotypes (frequency above 0.001) were also found in blood, which suggests that blood repertoires may mirror thyroid immune responses.

Including the terminal cysteine and phenylalanine, the CDR3 comprises 15 residues. The sequence is cut down to CDR3 DNA, 45 bases in frame from base 1. The germline V gene specifies MDHEN as CDR1 and SYDVKM as CDR2. Trimming takes 6 bases off V and 0 bases off J; junction bases not matched to a gene: 5. The table lists this clonotype with many counts. Its recognized antigen is unknown. No base qualities exist here, and no much larger clone lies one base off it. Stable Graves' hyperthyroidism was defined as the absence of progression to ophthalmopathy over 18 months of follow-up. The hyperthyroidism patients were between 18 and 65 years old and newly diagnosed, with a disease duration of less than 2 months. Patients with uncontrolled infections, other autoimmune diseases, pregnancy or lactation were excluded. Diagnoses were established on the basis of clinical symptoms, serum thyroxine and TRAb, thyroid ultrasound, and orbital computed tomography. Ficoll-Paque density gradient centrifugation was used to isolate PBMCs from approximately 10 ml of fresh peripheral blood. Total RNA was extracted with Trizol reagent, and quality was checked on an Agilent 2100 Bioanalyzer.

Amplification of TCR beta CDR3 regions was carried out from RNA transcripts. For the first round of RT-PCR on the TCR CDR3, the HTBI primer set was used together with the Qiagen OneStep RT-PCR kit. Libraries were constructed in a second round of multiplex PCR, after which size selection and purification were carried out. Sequencing of the libraries was done on an Illumina HiSeq2000 using paired-end 100 bp reads. The authors' analysis ran thus. SOAPnuke was used to process the raw data, removing reads that contained adapters or uncalled bases, had a mean Phred below 15, or lacked an exact match to the constant primer or identifier. COPE v1.2.5 was used to merge the high-quality paired reads, and each unique nucleotide sequence was defined as a clonotype. MiTCR v1.1 was used to align clonotypes to the IMGT TRBV, TRBD and TRBJ reference segments. Analysis was restricted to V-J combinations with a frequency above 0.0001, which covered about 99% of repertoires. A TCS score was defined as the ratio between F50 (clonal expansion) and ExV (chaos), using BLOSUM62-based TCRdist between CDR3 peptides within each V-J. Welch's t-statistics and random forest reduced just over 500 V-J features to about 12, which were used in a naive Bayes classifier (R e1071). TCRdb reprocessing: public reads trimmed at Q25 with fastp, clones called with MiXCR, in-frame beta chains kept. Rows with one shared CDR3 protein collapse into an entry with the most common genes and DNA. Here the V and J calls rest on TCRdb's processing, not on the authors' analysis. The sample table contains hundreds of thousands of distinct CDR3 sequences; only one count was recorded for roughly 13% of them. 9.2% of the sample is in the top ten clones.

The sequenced material came from blood. The receptor chain draws on TRBV28 and TRBJ2-5; TRBD2 aligns with 9 central bases. This TCR was sampled from a woman aged 18-29 years with Graves' hyperthyroidism. The DNA is TGTGCCAGCAGGGTGACTAGCGGAAACCAAGAGACCCAGTACTTC. The resulting protein is CASRVTSGNQETQYF.